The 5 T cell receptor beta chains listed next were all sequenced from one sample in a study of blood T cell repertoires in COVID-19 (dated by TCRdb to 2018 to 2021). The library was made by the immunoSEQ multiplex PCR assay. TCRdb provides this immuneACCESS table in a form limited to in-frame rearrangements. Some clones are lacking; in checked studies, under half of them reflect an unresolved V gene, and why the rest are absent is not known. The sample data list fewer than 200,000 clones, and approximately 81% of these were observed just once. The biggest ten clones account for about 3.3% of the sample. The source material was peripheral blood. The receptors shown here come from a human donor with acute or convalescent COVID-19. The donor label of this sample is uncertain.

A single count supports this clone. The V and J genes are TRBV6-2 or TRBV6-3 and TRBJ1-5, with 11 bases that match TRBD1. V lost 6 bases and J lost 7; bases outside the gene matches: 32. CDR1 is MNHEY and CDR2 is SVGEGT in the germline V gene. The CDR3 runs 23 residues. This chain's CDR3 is CASSQTKKFREGQGVAPTQPQHF. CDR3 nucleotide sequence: TGTGCCAGCAGCCAAACCAAAAAATTCCGCGAGGGACAGGGGGTCGCCCCCACACAGCCCCAGCATTTT.

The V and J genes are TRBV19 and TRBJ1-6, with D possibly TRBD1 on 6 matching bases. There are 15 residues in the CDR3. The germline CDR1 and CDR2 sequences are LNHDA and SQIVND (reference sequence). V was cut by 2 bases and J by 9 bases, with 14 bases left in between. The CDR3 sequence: CASSILDRLGSPLHF. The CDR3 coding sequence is TGTGCCAGTAGTATATTGGACAGATTAGGTTCACCCCTCCACTTT.

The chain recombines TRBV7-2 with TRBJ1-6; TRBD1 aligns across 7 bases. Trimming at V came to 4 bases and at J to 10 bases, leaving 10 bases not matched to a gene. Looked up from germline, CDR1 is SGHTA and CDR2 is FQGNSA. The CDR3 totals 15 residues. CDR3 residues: CASSSSWQGDSPLHF. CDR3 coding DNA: TGTGCCAGCAGCTCGAGCTGGCAGGGGGACTCACCCCTCCACTTT.

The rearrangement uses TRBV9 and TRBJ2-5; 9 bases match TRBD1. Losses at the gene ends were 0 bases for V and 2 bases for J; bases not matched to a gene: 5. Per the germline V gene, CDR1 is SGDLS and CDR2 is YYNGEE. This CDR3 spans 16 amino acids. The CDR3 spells CASSVALDRGQETQYF. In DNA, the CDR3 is TGTGCCAGCAGCGTAGCTCTAGACAGGGGGCAAGAGACCCAGTACTTC.

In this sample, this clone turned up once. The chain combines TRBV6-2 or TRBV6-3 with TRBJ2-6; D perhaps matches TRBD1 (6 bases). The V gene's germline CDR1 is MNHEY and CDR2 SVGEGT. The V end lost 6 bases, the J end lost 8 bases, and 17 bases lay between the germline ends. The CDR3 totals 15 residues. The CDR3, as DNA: TGTGCCAGCAGCCAACAGGGAGCCGGGTCCAACGTCCTGACTTTC. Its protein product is CASSQQGAGSNVLTF.